The present T cell receptor (beta chain) was sequenced within a study of blood T cell repertoires in COVID-19. About the study: Specimens from acute and convalescent COVID-19 originated in the United States, Italy and Spain.

V lost 4 bases to trimming and J lost 1 base, with 26 bases between them. The CDR3 is 20 amino acids. The V gene's germline CDR1 is MDHEN and CDR2 SYDVKM. This clone is a singleton in its sample. As processed by the authors: For nucleated cells, counts were estimated from reference gene primer amplification. The table came from immunoSEQ multiplex PCR; TCRdb's copy has only in-frame clones and leaves some out. The DNA was the basis for D and trimming; V, J and clone size are from that table. Found here are about 160,000 clones, 92% of them singletons; the top ten hold around 4.6%. The gene calls are TRBV28 and TRBJ2-1; D is perhaps TRBD2 (6 bases). The sequenced sample was peripheral blood. The receptor was isolated from a man aged 25-45 years with COVID-19, enrolled during active disease. The DNA for the CDR3 is TGTGCCAGCAGTTCCGACGACCCGACTGTAGCGGTTCTTTCCTACAATGAGCAGTTCTTC. This sequence encodes CASSSDDPTVAVLSYNEQFF.